The 7 T cell receptor beta chains presented below share a single source sample, sequenced in a study of read filtering for tumor transcriptome and immune sequencing. Molecular barcoded adaptors covering alpha/delta and beta/gamma chains were used on about 390 ng RNA. TCRdb passed the reads through MiXCR, listing each CDR3 protein once. The sample shows tens of thousands of distinct CDR3 sequences, approximately 20% of them seen only once. The sequencing sample was made of a population of CD138-negative cells sorted from bone marrow. Receptor source: a donor aged 40 or over with multiple myeloma.

Ten or more counts support this clonotype. The rearrangement joins TRBV19 to TRBJ2-2, with D unresolved. The CDR3 spans 14 residues. Germline CDR1 reads LNHDA; CDR2 reads SQIVND (reference sequence). Trimming took off 6 bases at V and 2 bases at J, with 10 bases between the two ends. CDR3 bases: TGTGCCAGTAGCAGAAACTATAACACCGGGGAGCTGTTTTTT. Its protein product is CASSRNYNTGELFF.

There are many counts of this clonotype. V gene TRBV20-1 combines with J gene TRBJ1-5, with D possibly TRBD1 on 6 matching bases. Germline-derived CDR1 and CDR2 are DFQATT and SNEGSKA (reference sequence). Trimming removed 0 bases from V and 6 bases from J, with 12 bases in between. There are 14 residues in the CDR3. As DNA, the CDR3 is TGCAGTGCTAGAGAGGCGACAGGAGTTCAGCCCCAGCATTTT. It specifies CSAREATGVQPQHF.

The chain uses TRBV5-1 and TRBJ2-1; no definite D call. From germline, CDR1 is SGHRS and CDR2 YFSETQ. The CDR3 runs to 15 residues. Trimming removed 0 bases at V and 5 bases at J, with 12 bases between. The CDR3 DNA follows: TGCGCCAGCAGCTTGGCCTCCCCCAGGAACAATGAGCAGTTCTTC. Translation gives CASSLASPRNNEQFF.

This clonotype showed up many times. This chain uses TRBV20-1 with TRBJ1-1; D gene unclear. V was clipped by 6 bases and J by 7 bases, with 18 bases between them. Germline CDR1 and CDR2: DFQATT and SNEGSKA (reference sequence). The CDR3 totals 13 residues. The CDR3 nucleotides read TGCAGTGCAACAAACCATCCCGGCAGTGAAGCTTTCTTT. Amino acid sequence: CSATNHPGSEAFF.

This clonotype is medium-sized (0.01 to 0.1%). This sequence joins TRBV7-2 and TRBJ2-7, with D unclear. CDR3 size: 12 residues. Between the trimmed V and J ends, which lost 4 bases and 2 bases, there was a span of 6 bases. The germline CDR1 and CDR2 sequences are SGHTA and FQGNSA. This chain's CDR3 is CASSSGTYEQYF. Written as DNA, the CDR3 is TGTGCCAGCAGCTCCGGAACCTACGAGCAGTACTTC.

About this clonotype: A much larger clone lies a single base off, so this may be a read error. This chain connects TRBV5-1 to TRBJ2-5; D gene ambiguous. Germline V gene data show CDR1 as SGHRS and CDR2 as YFSETQ. Trimming pared 4 bases from V and 1 base from J, leaving 8 bases between. The CDR3 totals 13 residues. The CDR3 coding sequence is TGCGCCAGCAGCCCCAGTGGCCAAGAGACCCAGTACTTC. This encodes CASSPSGQETQYF. Using reference TRBV5-1 and TRBJ2-5 for the parts outside the CDR3, the full variable domain is KAGVTQTPRYLIKTRGQQVTLSCSPISGHRSVSWYQQTPGQGLQFLFEYFSETQRNKGNFPGRFSGRQFSNSRSEMNVSTLELGDSALYLCASSPSGQETQYFGPGTRLLVL.

This clonotype was picked up many times. J is TRBJ2-5 and V is TRBV28; tentatively, D is TRBD2 (6 bases). Germline lookup yields CDR1 MDHEN and CDR2 SYDVKM. V was clipped by 4 bases and J by 2 bases, with 14 bases between them. CDR3 length: 15 amino acids. This chain's CDR3 is CASSWGGAQQETQYF. CDR3 DNA: TGTGCCAGCAGTTGGGGCGGGGCTCAACAAGAGACCCAGTACTTC.